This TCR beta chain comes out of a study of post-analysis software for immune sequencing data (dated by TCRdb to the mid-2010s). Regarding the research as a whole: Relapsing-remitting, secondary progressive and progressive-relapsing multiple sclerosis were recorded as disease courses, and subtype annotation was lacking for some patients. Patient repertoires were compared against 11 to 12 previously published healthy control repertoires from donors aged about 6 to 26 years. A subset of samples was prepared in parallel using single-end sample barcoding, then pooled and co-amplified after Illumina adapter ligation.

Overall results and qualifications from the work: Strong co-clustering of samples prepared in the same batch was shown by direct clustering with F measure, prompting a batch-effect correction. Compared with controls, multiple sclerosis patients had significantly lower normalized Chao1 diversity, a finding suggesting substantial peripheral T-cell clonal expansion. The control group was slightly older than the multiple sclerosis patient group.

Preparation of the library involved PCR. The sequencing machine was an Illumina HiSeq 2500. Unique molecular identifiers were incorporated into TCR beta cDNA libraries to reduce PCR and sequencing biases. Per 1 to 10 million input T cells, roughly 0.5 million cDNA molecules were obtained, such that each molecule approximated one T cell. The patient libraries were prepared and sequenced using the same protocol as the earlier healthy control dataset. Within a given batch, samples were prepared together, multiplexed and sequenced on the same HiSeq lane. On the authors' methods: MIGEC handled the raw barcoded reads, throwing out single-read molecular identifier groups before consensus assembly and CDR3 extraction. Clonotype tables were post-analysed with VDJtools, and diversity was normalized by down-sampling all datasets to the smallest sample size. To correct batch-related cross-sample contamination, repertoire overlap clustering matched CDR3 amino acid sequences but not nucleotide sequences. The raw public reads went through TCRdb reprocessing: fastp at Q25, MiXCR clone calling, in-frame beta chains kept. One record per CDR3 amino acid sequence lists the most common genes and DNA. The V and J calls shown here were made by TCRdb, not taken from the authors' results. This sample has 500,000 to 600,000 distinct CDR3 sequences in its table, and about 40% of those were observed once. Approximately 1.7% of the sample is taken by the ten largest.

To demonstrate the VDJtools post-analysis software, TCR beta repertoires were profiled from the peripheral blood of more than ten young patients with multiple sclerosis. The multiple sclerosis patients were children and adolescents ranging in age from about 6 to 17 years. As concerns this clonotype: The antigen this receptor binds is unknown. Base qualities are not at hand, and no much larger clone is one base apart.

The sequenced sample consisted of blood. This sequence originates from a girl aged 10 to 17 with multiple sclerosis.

In nucleotides, the sequence is TGTGCCAGCAGTTTCAACGCTCCTTACTACAATGAGCAGTTCTTC. It translates as CASSFNAPYYNEQFF. In this chain, TRBV12-3 or TRBV12-4 is recombined with TRBJ2-1, with the D gene uncertain. V is shortened by 3 bases, J by 3 bases, and the region joining them spans 12 bases. The CDR3 covers 15 residues, taking in both the cysteine and the phenylalanine. The kept DNA is CDR3 alone, 45 bases in frame from the first base.